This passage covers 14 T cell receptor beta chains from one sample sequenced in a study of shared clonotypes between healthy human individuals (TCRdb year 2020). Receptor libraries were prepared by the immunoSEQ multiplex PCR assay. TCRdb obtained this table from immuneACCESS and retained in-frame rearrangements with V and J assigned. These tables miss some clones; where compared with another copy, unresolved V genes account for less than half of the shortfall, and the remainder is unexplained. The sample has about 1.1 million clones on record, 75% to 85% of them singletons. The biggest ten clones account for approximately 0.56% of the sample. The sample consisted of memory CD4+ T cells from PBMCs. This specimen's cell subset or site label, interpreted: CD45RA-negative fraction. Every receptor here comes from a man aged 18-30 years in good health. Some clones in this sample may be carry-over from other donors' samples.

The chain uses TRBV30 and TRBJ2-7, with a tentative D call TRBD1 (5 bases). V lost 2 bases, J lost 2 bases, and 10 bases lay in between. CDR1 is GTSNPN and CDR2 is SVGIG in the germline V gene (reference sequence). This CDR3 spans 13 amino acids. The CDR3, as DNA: TGTGCCTGGAGTTTGGAGACAGCCTACGAGCAGTACTTC. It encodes CAWSLETAYEQYF.

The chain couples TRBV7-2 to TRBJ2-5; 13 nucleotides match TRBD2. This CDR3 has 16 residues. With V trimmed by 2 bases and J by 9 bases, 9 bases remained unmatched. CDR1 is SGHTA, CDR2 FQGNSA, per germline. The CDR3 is CASSLPGTSGTVSQYF. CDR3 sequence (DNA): TGTGCCAGCAGCTTACCCGGGACTAGCGGGACGGTGTCCCAGTACTTC.

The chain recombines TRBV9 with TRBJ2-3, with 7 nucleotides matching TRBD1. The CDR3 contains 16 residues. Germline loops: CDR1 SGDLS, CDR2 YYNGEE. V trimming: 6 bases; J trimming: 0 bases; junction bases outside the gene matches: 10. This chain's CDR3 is CASNRGTVQSTDTQYF. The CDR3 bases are TGTGCCAGCAACCGAGGGACAGTCCAAAGCACAGATACGCAGTATTTT.

The CDR3 here is CAISEMAANYGYTF. The CDR3 nucleotides read TGTGCCATCAGTGAAATGGCGGCGAACTATGGCTACACCTTC. V gene TRBV10-3 combines with J gene TRBJ1-2; D unclear. The CDR3 is 14 amino acids. Per the germline V gene, CDR1 is ENHRY and CDR2 is SYGVKD. The V end was cut by 3 bases, the J end by 2 bases, with 10 bases between.

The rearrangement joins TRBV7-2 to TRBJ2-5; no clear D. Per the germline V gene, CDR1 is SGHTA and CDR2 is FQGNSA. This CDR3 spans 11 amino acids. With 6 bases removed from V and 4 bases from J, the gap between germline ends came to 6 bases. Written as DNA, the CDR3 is TGTGCCAGCAGGGAAGTAGAGACCCAGTACTTC. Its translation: CASREVETQYF.

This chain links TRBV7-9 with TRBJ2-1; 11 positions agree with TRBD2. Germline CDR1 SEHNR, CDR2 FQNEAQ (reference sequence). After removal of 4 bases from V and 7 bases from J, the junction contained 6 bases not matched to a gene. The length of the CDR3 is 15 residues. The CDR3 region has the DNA TGTGCCAGCAGCTCCGATAGCGGGAGGGGTAATGAGCAGTTCTTC. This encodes CASSSDSGRGNEQFF.

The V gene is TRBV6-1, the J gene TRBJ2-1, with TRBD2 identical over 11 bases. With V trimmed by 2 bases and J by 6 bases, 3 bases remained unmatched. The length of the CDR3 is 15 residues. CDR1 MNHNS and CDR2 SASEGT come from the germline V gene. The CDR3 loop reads CASSELAGGSNEQFF. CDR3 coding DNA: TGTGCCAGCAGTGAACTAGCGGGAGGAAGCAATGAGCAGTTCTTC.

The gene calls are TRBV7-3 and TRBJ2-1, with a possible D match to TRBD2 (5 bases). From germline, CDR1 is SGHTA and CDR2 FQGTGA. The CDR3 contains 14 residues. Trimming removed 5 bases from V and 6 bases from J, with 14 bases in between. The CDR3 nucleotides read TGTGCCAGCAGCCGAACGGCGGGTGGCAATGAGCAGTTCTTC. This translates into CASSRTAGGNEQFF.

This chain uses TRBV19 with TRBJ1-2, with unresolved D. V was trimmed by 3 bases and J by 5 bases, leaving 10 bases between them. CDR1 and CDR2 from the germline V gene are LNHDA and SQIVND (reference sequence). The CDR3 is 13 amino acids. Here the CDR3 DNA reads TGTGCCAGTAGTATGGCCGACGGATATGGCTACACCTTC. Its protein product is CASSMADGYGYTF.

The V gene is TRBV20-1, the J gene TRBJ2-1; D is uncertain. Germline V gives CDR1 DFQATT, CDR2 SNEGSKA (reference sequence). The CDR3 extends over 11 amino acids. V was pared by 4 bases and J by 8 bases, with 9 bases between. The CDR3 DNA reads TGCAGTGCTACTAGTAGGGATGAGCAGTTCTTC. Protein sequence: CSATSRDEQFF.

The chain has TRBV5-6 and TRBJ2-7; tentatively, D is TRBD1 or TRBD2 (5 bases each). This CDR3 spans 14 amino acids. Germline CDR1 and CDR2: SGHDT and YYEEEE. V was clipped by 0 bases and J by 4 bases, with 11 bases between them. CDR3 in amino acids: CASSLGIGEYEQYF. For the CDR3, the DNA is TGTGCCAGCAGCTTGGGTATAGGGGAGTACGAGCAGTACTTC.

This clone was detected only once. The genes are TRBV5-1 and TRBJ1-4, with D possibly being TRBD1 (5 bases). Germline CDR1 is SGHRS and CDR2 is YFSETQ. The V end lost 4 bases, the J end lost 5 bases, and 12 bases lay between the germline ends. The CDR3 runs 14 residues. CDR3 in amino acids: CASSRGTENEKLFF. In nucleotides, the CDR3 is TGCGCCAGCAGCCGTGGGACCGAAAATGAAAAACTGTTTTTT.

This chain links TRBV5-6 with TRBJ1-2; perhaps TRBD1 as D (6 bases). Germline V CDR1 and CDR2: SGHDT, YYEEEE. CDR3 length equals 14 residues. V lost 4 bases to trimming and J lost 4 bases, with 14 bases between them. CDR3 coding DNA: TGTGCCAGCAGCGAAGGGGGTCGGGGCTATGGCTACACCTTC. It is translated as CASSEGGRGYGYTF.

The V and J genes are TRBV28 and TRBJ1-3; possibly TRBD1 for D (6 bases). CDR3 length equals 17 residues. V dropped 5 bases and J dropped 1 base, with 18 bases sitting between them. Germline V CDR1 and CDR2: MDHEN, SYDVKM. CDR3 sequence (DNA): TGTGCCAGCAGTGGGCTTACGGGACATAAGTCTGGAAACACCATATATTTT. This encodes CASSGLTGHKSGNTIYF. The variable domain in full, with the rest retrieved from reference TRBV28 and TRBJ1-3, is DVKVTQSSRYLVKRTGEKVFLECVQDMDHENMFWYRQDPGLGLRLIYFSYDVKMKEKGDIPEGYSVSREKKERFSLILESASTNQTSMYLCASSGLTGHKSGNTIYFGEGSWLTVV.